What follows is one TCR beta chain and its context. The antigen remains undetermined. From the germline J gene comes the end of the CDR3, since the read stops 3 residues before it. Assay used: immunoSEQ multiplex PCR; TCRdb lists only in-frame clones, some missing. Seen in this sample are about 41,000 clones; the ten most common clones hold 6% to 9%. This sample was included in a study of T cells in women clearing cervical HPV infection. About the study: For cases, blood was sampled a median about 140 days after lesion detection, interquartile range roughly 90 to 230 days. HLA type stays a possible confounder, typing being limited.

General study results and limits: CIN3+ cases had significantly higher TCR repertoire richness than controls, but evenness did not differ.

CDR3 length: 13 residues. Germline V gene data show CDR1 as SGHDT and CDR2 as YYEEEE. V lost 3 bases to trimming and J lost 7 bases, with 11 bases between them. The sequencing input was blood buffy coat. This sequence originates from a woman aged 18 to 75 with a cervical HPV16 infection that either progressed to CIN3+ or cleared (not recorded which). The chain has TRBV5-6 and TRBJ2-1; D call uncertain. The CDR3 sequence: CASSSYSRNEQFF. Incomplete CDR3 DNA: TGTGCCAGCAGCTCGTACTCGCGGAATGAG.